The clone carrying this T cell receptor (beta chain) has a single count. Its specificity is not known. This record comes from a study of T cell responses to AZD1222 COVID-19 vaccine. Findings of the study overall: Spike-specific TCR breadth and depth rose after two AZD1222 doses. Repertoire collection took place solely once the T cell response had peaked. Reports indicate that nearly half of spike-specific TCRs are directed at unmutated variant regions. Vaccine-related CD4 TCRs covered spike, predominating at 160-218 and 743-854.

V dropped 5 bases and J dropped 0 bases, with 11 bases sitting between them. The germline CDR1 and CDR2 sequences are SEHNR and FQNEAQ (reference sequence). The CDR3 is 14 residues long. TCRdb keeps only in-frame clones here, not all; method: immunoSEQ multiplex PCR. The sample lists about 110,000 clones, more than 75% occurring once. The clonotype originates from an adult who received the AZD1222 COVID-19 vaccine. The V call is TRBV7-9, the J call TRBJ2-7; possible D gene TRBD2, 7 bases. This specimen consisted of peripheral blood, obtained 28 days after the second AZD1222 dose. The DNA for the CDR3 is TGTGCCAGCAGCCGGGCGGGGGCCTCCTACGAGCAGTACTTC. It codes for CASSRAGASYEQYF.